The 18 T cell receptor beta chains in this list originate from one sample, sequenced in a study of blood T cells in healthy people across ages. A sample-barcoded 5' primer and a J-beta primer mix were used in a second PCR of roughly 7 to 11 cycles. TCRdb passed the 5' RACE reads through MiXCR, listing each CDR3 protein once. The data contain around 710,000 distinct CDR3 sequences, 43% of them singletons. The sequencing sample was made of blood. The receptors come from a woman aged 60 to 75 in good health.

The V and J genes are TRBV9 and TRBJ2-5; D unclear. CDR1 and CDR2 (germline): SGDLS, YYNGEE. CDR3 length: 12 amino acids. The V end was cut by 9 bases, the J end by 2 bases, with 11 bases between. The chain's CDR3 is CATRRVQETQYF. The CDR3 bases are TGTGCCACCAGACGGGTACAAGAGACCCAGTACTTC. The complete variable domain, with remaining parts taken from reference TRBV9 and TRBJ2-5, reads DSGVTQTPKHLITATGQRVTLRCSPRSGDLSVYWYQQSLDQGLQFLIQYYNGEERAKGNILERFSAQQFPDLHSELNLSSLELGDSALYFCATRRVQETQYFGPGTRLLVL.

The chain combines TRBV12-3 or TRBV12-4 with TRBJ2-1; D is unresolved. The ends were cut back, 4 bases at V and 6 bases at J, with 16 bases in the middle. The CDR3 has 15 residues. In DNA form, the CDR3 reads TGTGCCAGCAGTTCCGAGGTCCGTTCCGGCAATGAGCAGTTCTTC. This sequence encodes CASSSEVRSGNEQFF.

The chain has TRBV5-6 and TRBJ2-3, with D perhaps matching TRBD1 (5 bases). The CDR3 covers 15 residues. V was cut by 3 bases and J by 2 bases, with 13 bases left in between. The germline V gene has CDR1 SGHDT and CDR2 YYEEEE. The CDR3: CASSSFRGNTDTQYF. CDR3 DNA sequence: TGTGCCAGCAGCTCATTTAGGGGAAACACAGATACGCAGTATTTT.

The chain combines TRBV30 with TRBJ1-1; TRBD1 agrees at 7 bases. V lost 4 bases, J lost 1 base, and 0 bases stayed unmatched. This CDR3 contains 12 residues. Germline V CDR1 and CDR2: GTSNPN, SVGIG (reference sequence). The CDR3, as DNA: TGTGCCTGGAACAGGGGGAACACTGAAGCTTTCTTT. Its translation is CAWNRGNTEAFF.

This clonotype has a handful of counts. V gene TRBV4-1 combines with J gene TRBJ1-5; D is undetermined. V was shortened by 6 bases and J by 5 bases, with 14 bases between the two germline ends. This CDR3 is 14 amino acids long. CDR1 and CDR2 from the germline V gene are MGHRA and YSYEKL. The CDR3 DNA is TGCGCCAGCAGTCCCGCCGGGTCGGATCAGCCCCAGCATTTT. Its protein is CASSPAGSDQPQHF.

This clonotype was seen only a few times. V and J are TRBV5-1 and TRBJ2-3; 8 bases are a match to TRBD1. CDR1 is SGHRS and CDR2 is YFSETQ in the germline V gene. CDR3 length: 19 residues. The V and J ends lost 4 bases and 6 bases, in that order; junction bases with no gene match: 22. The CDR3 protein is CASSPDELSTGTGSDTQYF. The CDR3, as DNA: TGCGCCAGCAGCCCTGATGAGCTTTCAACCGGGACAGGAAGCGATACGCAGTATTTT.

A remark on this clonotype: At one of its ends the junction is not consistent with the germline gene, which may arise from a read error. The V and J genes are TRBV24-1 and TRBJ2-5; possibly TRBD2 for D (5 bases). From germline, CDR1 is KGHDR and CDR2 SFDVKD. The CDR3 covers 14 residues. CDR3 sequence: CATGEAVSLNEQYF. CDR3 coding DNA: TGTGCCACCGGTGAAGCGGTTTCCCTTAATGAGCAGTACTTC.

This clonotype was observed many times. V and J are TRBV5-1 and TRBJ2-1; TRBD2 aligns across 7 bases. This CDR3 region has 17 residues. V lost 4 bases, J lost 8 bases, and 18 bases stayed unmatched. Germline lookup yields CDR1 SGHRS and CDR2 YFSETQ. CDR3 in DNA: TGCGCCAGCAGCCCGCAATGGGGCGGGAGTTTTCATGATGAGCAGTTCTTC. The encoded protein is CASSPQWGGSFHDEQFF.

The chain recombines TRBV15 with TRBJ1-1, with D unresolved. CDR1 and CDR2 from the germline V gene are LNHNV and YYDKDF (reference sequence). The CDR3 totals 15 residues. Deletions cut 3 bases from V and 4 bases from J, with 15 bases between. For the CDR3, the DNA is TGTGCCACCAGCAGCGGACGCCTGAGTTCCACTGAAGCTTTCTTT. As protein: CATSSGRLSSTEAFF.

V gene TRBV7-2 combines with J gene TRBJ1-4; 9 nucleotides align to TRBD1. The CDR3 loop spans 14 amino acids. V was clipped by 5 bases and J by 8 bases; unmatched bases: 6. Germline-derived CDR1 and CDR2 are SGHTA and FQGNSA. The CDR3 sequence is CASSTRTGEEKLFF. For the CDR3, the DNA is TGTGCCAGCAGCACCCGGACAGGGGAGGAAAAACTGTTTTTT. Drawing the rest from reference TRBV7-2 and TRBJ1-4, the complete variable domain is GAGVSQSPSNKVTEKGKDVELRCDPISGHTALYWYRQSLGQGLEFLIYFQGNSAPDKSGLPSDRFSAERTGGSVSTLTIQRTQQEDSAVYLCASSTRTGEEKLFFGSGTQLSVL.

The chain is built from TRBV6-2 or TRBV6-3 and TRBJ2-1; D may be TRBD2 (7 bases). Trimming removed 6 bases at V and 2 bases at J, with 17 bases between. The germline V gene has CDR1 MNHEY and CDR2 SVGEGT. The CDR3 runs to 16 residues. The CDR3 DNA follows: TGTGCCAGCAGAGAGCGAGCGGGACAAACCTACAATGAGCAGTTCTTC. Translated, it gives CASRERAGQTYNEQFF.

J is TRBJ2-7 and V is TRBV6-2 or TRBV6-3; TRBD1 matches at 12 bases. J gave up 2 bases and V 6 bases, and 5 bases lay outside the gene matches. Germline V gives CDR1 MNHEY, CDR2 SVGEGT. CDR3 length: 15 amino acids. This chain's CDR3 is CASRAGTGGAYEQYF. DNA of the CDR3: TGTGCCAGCAGGGCCGGGACAGGGGGCGCCTACGAGCAGTACTTC.

V and J are TRBV29-1 and TRBJ2-2; D might be TRBD2 (5 bases). V lost 4 bases and J lost 4, with 10 bases in between. Germline values: CDR1 SQVTM, CDR2 ANQGSEA. The CDR3 is 13 residues long. The chain's CDR3 is CSVGSGGTGELFF. DNA of the CDR3: TGCAGCGTTGGCTCAGGAGGCACCGGGGAGCTGTTTTTT.

The rearrangement links TRBV28 to TRBJ2-1; 15 bases are shared with TRBD2. The junction had 11 bases not matched to a gene; V was cut back by 5 bases and J by 9 bases. This CDR3 is 17 amino acids long. The germline V gene encodes CDR1 MDHEN and CDR2 SYDVKM. CDR3 protein: CASSIPGLAGGPGEQFF. CDR3 nucleotide sequence: TGTGCCAGCAGTATCCCCGGACTAGCGGGAGGGCCCGGTGAGCAGTTCTTC.

This sequence joins TRBV15 and TRBJ1-2; 9 nucleotides align to TRBD1. Looked up from germline, CDR1 is LNHNV and CDR2 is YYDKDF (reference sequence). Trimming removed 5 bases from V and 4 bases from J; junction bases left unmatched: 8. The CDR3 length is 15 residues. The CDR3 DNA sequence: TGTGCCACCAGCGGAAAAAGACAGGGGGGCTATGGCTACACCTTC. It codes for CATSGKRQGGYGYTF.

Worth noting for this clonotype: Mismatch with germline at one junction end may stem from a read error. This chain links TRBV5-6 with TRBJ2-7, with 10 bases fitting TRBD1. Germline-derived CDR1 and CDR2 are SGHDT and YYEEEE. The CDR3 consists of 15 residues. CDR3 in amino acids: CASNLGGQGIYEQYF. CDR3 bases: TGTGCCAGCAACTTGGGGGGACAGGGGATCTACGAGCAGTACTTC.

This clonotype was picked up a small number of times. The chain recombines TRBV9 with TRBJ2-3; 9 positions match TRBD2. The CDR3 extends over 13 amino acids. Germline loops: CDR1 SGDLS, CDR2 YYNGEE. Trimming removed 4 bases from V and 11 bases from J; junction bases left unmatched: 8. In DNA, the CDR3 is TGTGCCAGCAGCCCCCTTGGCGGGGGGGAGCAGTATTTT. It yields the protein CASSPLGGGEQYF.

Regarding this clonotype: A much larger clone differs from this one at a single base, so this may be a read error. The chain has TRBV29-1 and TRBJ2-7; 11 positions agree with TRBD2. Germline-derived CDR1 and CDR2 are SQVTM and ANQGSEA. This CDR3 region has 14 residues. The CDR3 bases are TGCAGCGTTGAAGTTAGCGGGAGGGCCAACGAGCGGTACTTC. Protein: CSVEVSGRANERYF.